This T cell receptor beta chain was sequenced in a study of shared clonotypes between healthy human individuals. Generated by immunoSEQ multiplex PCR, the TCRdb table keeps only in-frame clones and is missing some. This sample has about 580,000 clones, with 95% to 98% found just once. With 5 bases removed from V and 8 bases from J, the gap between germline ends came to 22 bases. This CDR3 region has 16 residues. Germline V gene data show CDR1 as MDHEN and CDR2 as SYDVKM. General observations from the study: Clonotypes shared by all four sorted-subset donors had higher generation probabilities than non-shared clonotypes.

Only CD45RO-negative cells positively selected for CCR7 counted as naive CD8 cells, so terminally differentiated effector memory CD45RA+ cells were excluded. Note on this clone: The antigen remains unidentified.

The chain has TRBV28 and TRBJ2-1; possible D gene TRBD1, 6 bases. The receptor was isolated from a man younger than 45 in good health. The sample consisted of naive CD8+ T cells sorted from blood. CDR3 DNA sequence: TGTGCCAGCAGTCGGAACAGGGTGCTGGATGTCCATGAGCAGTTCTTC. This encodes CASSRNRVLDVHEQFF.